This T cell receptor beta chain was documented in a study of CD8+ T cells in alopecia areata. Overall study context: Among treated patients, oral tofacitinib was administered at 5 to 10 mg twice daily. Study observations and caveats: Scalp lesions, especially in alopecia totalis/universalis, had higher clonality than normal scalp. Scalp sequencing also captures normal skin's resident alphabeta T cells.

Reverse transcribed after extraction, RNA yielded cDNA as the sequencing template. Method: immunoSEQ multiplex PCR; TCRdb's copy keeps in-frame clones and lacks some. The table lists roughly 200,000 clones, about 48% of them singletons, with roughly 10% in the top ten. The CDR3 loop spans 14 amino acids. Trimming removed 4 bases from V and 11 bases from J, with 21 bases in between. Per germline, CDR1 SGHDT and CDR2 YYEEEE. The treatment: oral pan-JAK inhibitor, 5-10 mg twice daily. Individuals with alopecia areata gave both lesional scalp punch biopsies and peripheral blood for collection. Comment on this clone: Its antigen remains unknown.

The genes are TRBV5-6 and TRBJ1-1, with D maybe TRBD1 (5 bases). The clonotype was recovered from a human donor with alopecia areata. The sequences come from CD8+ T cells sorted from blood, collected at week 24, from a patient treated with tofacitinib. CDR3 region: CASSLAGRQHEAFF. CDR3 coding DNA: TGTGCCAGCAGCCTGGCCGGAAGACAGCACGAGGCTTTCTTT.